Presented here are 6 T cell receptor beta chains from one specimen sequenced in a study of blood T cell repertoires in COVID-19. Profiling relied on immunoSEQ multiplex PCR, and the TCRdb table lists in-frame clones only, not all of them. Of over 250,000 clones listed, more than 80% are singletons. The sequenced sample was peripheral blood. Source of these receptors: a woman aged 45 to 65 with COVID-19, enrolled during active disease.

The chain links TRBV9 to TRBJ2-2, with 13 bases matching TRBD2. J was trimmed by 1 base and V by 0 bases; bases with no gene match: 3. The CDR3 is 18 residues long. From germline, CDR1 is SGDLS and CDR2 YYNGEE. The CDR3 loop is CASSVGLAGGRNTGELFF. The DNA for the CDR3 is TGTGCCAGCAGCGTAGGACTAGCGGGAGGAAGGAACACCGGGGAGCTGTTTTTT.

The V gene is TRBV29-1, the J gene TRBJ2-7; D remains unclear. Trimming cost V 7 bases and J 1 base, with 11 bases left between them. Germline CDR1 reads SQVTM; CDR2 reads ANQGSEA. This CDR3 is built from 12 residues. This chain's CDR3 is CSGETGSYEQYF. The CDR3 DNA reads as TGCAGCGGTGAGACTGGATCCTACGAGCAGTACTTC.

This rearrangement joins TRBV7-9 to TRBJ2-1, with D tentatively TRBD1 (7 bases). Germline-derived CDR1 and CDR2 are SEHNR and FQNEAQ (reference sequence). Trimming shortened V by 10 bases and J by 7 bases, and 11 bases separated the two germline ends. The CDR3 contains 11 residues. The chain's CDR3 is CATQGGNEQFF. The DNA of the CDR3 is TGTGCCACCCAGGGGGGAAATGAGCAGTTCTTC.

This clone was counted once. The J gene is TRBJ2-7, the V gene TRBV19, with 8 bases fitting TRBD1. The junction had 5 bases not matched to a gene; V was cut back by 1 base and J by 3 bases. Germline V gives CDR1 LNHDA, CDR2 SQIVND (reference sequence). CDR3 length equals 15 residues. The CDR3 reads CASSIVPGGNYEQYF. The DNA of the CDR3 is TGTGCCAGTAGTATAGTCCCAGGGGGCAACTACGAGCAGTACTTC. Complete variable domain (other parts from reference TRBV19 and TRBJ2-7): DGGITQSPKYLFRKEGQNVTLSCEQNLNHDAMYWYRQDPGQGLRLIYYSQIVNDFQKGDIAEGYSVSREKKESFPLTVTSAQKNPTAFYLCASSIVPGGNYEQYFGPGTRLTVT.

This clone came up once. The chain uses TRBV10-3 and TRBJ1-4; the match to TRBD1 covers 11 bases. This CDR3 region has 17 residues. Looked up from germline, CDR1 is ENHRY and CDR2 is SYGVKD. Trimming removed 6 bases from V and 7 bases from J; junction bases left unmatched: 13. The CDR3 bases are TGTGCCATCAGACCGGCGGAGGGCGGGACAGGGGGTGAAAAACTGTTTTTT. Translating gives CAIRPAEGGTGGEKLFF.

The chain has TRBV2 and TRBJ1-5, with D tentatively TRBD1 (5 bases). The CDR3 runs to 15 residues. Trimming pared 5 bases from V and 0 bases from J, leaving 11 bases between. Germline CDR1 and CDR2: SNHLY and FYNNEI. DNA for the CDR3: TGTGCCAGCAGTAAGGACACTCATAGCAATCAGCCCCAGCATTTT. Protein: CASSKDTHSNQPQHF. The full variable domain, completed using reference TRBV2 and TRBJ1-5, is EPEVTQTPSHQVTQMGQEVILRCVPISNHLYFYWYRQILGQKVEFLVSFYNNEISEKSEIFDDQFSVERPDGSNFTLKIRSTKLEDSAMYFCASSKDTHSNQPQHFGDGTRLSIL.